The T cell receptor beta chain under discussion was sequenced for a study of T cell responses to AZD1222 COVID-19 vaccine. The table came from immunoSEQ multiplex PCR; TCRdb's copy has only in-frame clones and leaves some out. Here the sample spans some 85,000 clones, roughly nine tenths being singletons. With V trimmed by 4 bases and J by 10 bases, 12 bases remained unmatched. The CDR3 totals 16 residues. CDR1 SGHRS and CDR2 YFSETQ come from the germline V gene. This TCR was sampled from an adult in good health. The chain couples TRBV5-1 to TRBJ1-6; 9 positions match TRBD1. The starting material was peripheral blood, obtained on day 0 of AZD1222 vaccination. DNA of the CDR3: TGCGCCAGCAGCCGTTCCCTTGACAGGGGGAGCTCACCCCTCCACTTT. This codes for CASSRSLDRGSSPLHF.